The sequence of this TCR beta chain was determined in a study of post-analysis software for immune sequencing data. Overall study: Included courses were relapsing-remitting and secondary progressive multiple sclerosis; progressive-relapsing multiple sclerosis was also included. General study findings and limits: Controls showed lower frequencies than patients for roughly five TRBV segments, and TRBV5-6, TRBV5-1 and TRBV20-1 were among these. The study found significantly lower normalized Chao1 diversity in multiple sclerosis patients than in controls. Samples sharing a preparation batch grouped tightly together when assessed by F measure.

The CDR3 is 14 amino acids. V was pared by 8 bases and J by 1 base, with 4 bases of the junction left unmatched. CDR1 is SNHLY and CDR2 is FYNNEI in the germline V gene. The library was made from cDNA and included unique molecular identifiers. There were roughly 0.95 to 10 million T cells, and 450,000 to 550,000 cDNA molecules came from them. TCRdb ran MiXCR on the PCR reads and lists one entry per CDR3 protein. The sample has more than 500,000 distinct CDR3 sequences, 30% to 40% seen once. This clonotype was seen a handful of times. The antigen remains unidentified. Material for sequencing was blood. This clonotype was sampled from a girl younger than 18 with multiple sclerosis. The chain combines TRBV2 with TRBJ2-3, with 9 nucleotides matching TRBD1. The CDR3, as DNA: TGTGCCAGCCGGGACAGGGTGGGCACAGATACGCAGTATTTT. Translation: CASRDRVGTDTQYF.